These T cell receptor beta chains were read from a single sample in a study of blood T cells in healthy people across ages. One entry per CDR3 protein, called by TCRdb with MiXCR from the 5' RACE reads. The sample records roughly 1,500,000 distinct CDR3 sequences, roughly 30% being singletons. Sequencing was performed on blood. The receptors were gathered from a woman aged 30 to 39 in good health. Both conserved end residues are part of each CDR3.

j_call | v_call | cdr3_aa
TRBJ2-3 | TRBV10-3 | CAISVLNSGTSTDTQYF
TRBJ2-5 | TRBV4-2 | CASSPDLQRGGQETQYF
TRBJ1-5 | TRBV6-6 | CASSTPAKQAQHF
TRBJ2-7 | TRBV9 | CASSEGEGITYEQYF
TRBJ2-1 | TRBV10-3 | CAISDSTIGRLNEQFF
TRBJ2-5 | TRBV27 | CASSPGTFLEETQYF
TRBJ2-1 | TRBV19 | CASSTLIAGVTTDNEQFF
TRBJ2-6 | TRBV29-1 | CSVVGTGSGANVRTF
- | TRBV20-1 | CSAPPRVEQTQYF
TRBJ1-1 | TRBV29-1 | CSATLTMNTEAFF
TRBJ1-1 | TRBV2 | CASFQQGMNTEAFF
TRBJ2-3 | TRBV6-1 | CASSEEELPSTDTQYF
TRBJ1-5 | TRBV2 | CACSWGHNQPQHF
TRBJ2-1 | TRBV3-1 | CANSQGIVSYNEQFF
TRBJ2-3 | TRBV4-1 | CASSLRSAGDTDTQYF
TRBJ2-7 | TRBV5-1 | CAPGDDGSNSYEQYF
TRBJ2-3 | TRBV9 | CASSAPRTGSNTQYF
TRBJ2-1 | TRBV6-6 | CASSGSGISYNEQFF
TRBJ1-2 | TRBV30 | CAWTFGEHREGYTF
TRBJ2-6 | TRBV11-1 | CASSHPARGELAGGPGANVLTF